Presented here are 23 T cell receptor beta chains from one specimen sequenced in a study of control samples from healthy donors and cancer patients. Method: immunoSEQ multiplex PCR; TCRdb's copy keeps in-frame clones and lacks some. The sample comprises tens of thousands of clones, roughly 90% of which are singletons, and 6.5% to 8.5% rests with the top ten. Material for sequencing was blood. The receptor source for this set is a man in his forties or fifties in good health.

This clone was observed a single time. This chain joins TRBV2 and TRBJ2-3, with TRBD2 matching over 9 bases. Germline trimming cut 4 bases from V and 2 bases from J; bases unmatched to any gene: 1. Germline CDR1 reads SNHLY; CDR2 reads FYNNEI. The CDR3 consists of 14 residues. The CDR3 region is CASSGLAVTDTQYF. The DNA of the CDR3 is TGTGCCAGCAGTGGACTAGCGGTCACAGATACGCAGTATTTT.

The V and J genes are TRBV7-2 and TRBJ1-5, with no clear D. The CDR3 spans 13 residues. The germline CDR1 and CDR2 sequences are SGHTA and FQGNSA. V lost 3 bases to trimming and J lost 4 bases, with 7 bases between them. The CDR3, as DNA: TGTGCCAGCAGCTTCGGGGAAAATCAGCCCCAGCATTTT. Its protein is CASSFGENQPQHF.

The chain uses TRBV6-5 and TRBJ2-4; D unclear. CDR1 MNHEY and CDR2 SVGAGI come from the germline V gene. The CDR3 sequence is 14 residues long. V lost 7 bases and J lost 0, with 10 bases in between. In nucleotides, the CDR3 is TGTGCCAGCATGTCGACGGGAGCCAAAAACATTCAGTACTTC. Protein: CASMSTGAKNIQYF.

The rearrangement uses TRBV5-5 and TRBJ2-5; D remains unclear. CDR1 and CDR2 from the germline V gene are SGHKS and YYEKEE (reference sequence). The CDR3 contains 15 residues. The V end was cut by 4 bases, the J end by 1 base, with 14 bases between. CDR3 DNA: TGTGCCAGCAGCCCGGCCGCCTCGGTCCAAGAGACCCAGTACTTC. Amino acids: CASSPAASVQETQYF.

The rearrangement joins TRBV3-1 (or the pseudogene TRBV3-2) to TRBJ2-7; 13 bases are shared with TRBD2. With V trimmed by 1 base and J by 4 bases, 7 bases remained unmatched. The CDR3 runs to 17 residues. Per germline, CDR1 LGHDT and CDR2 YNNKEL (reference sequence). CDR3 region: CASSQGTSGGVSYEQYF. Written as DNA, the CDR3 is TGTGCCAGCAGCCAAGGAACTAGCGGGGGGGTAAGTTACGAGCAGTACTTC.

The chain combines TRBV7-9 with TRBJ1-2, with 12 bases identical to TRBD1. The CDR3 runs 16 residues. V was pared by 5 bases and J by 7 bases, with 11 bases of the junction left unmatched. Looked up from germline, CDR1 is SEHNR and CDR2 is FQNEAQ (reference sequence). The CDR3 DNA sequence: TGTGCCAGCAGCAACACACCGGGACAGGGGGCGTTTGGCTACACCTTC. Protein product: CASSNTPGQGAFGYTF.

The DNA of the CDR3 is TGTGCCTGGAGTGACGTCGGGCAGATCAATTCACCCCTCCACTTT. It is translated as CAWSDVGQINSPLHF. V is TRBV30 and J is TRBJ1-6; D unresolved. Trimming cost V 1 base and J 7 bases, with 14 bases left between them. CDR3 length: 15 residues. Germline lookup yields CDR1 GTSNPN and CDR2 SVGIG (reference sequence).

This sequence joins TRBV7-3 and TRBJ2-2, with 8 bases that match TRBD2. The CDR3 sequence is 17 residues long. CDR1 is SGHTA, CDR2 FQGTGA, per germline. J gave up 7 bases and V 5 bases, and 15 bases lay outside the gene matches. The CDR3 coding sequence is TGTGCCAGCAGCCGAACCGCCCCGGGGGGGCAAAACGGGGAGCTGTTTTTT. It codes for CASSRTAPGGQNGELFF.

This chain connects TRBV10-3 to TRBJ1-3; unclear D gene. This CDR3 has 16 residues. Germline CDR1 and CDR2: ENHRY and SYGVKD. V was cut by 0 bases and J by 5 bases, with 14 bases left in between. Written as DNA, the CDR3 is TGTGCCATCAGTGAGTCCCAGGACGCAGCAAGAAACACCATATATTTT. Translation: CAISESQDAARNTIYF.

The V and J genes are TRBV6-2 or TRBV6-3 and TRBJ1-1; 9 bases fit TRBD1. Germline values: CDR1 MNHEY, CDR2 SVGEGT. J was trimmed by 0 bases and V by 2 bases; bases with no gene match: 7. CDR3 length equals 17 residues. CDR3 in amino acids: CASSYTGQGFVNTEAFF. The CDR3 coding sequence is TGTGCCAGCAGTTACACGGGACAGGGTTTTGTGAACACTGAAGCTTTCTTT.

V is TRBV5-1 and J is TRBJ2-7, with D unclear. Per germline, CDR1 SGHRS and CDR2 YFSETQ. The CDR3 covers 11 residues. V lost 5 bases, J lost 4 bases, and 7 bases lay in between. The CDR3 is CASSPGYEQYF. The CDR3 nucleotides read TGCGCCAGCAGTCCCGGATACGAGCAGTACTTC. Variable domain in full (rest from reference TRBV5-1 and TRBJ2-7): KAGVTQTPRYLIKTRGQQVTLSCSPISGHRSVSWYQQTPGQGLQFLFEYFSETQRNKGNFPGRFSGRQFSNSRSEMNVSTLELGDSALYLCASSPGYEQYFGPGTRLTVT.

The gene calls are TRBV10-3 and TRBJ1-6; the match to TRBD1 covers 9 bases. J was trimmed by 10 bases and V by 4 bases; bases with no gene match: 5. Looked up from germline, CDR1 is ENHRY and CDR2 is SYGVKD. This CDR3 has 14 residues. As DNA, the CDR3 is TGTGCCATCAGTGTCGGGACAGGGCGGTCACCCCTCCACTTT. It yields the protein CAISVGTGRSPLHF.

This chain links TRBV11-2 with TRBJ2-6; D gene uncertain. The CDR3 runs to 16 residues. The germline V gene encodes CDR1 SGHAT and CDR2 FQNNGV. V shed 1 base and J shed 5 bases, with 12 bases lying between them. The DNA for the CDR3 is TGTGCCAGCAGCTTAGCCCAGAGGATGCGGGCCAACGTCCTGACTTTC. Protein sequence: CASSLAQRMRANVLTF.

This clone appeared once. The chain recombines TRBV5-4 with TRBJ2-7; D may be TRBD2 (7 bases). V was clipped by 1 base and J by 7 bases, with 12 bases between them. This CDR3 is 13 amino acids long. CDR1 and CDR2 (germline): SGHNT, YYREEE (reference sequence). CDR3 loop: CASSLTGGREQYF. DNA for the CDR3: TGTGCCAGCAGCTTGACCGGGGGGCGGGAGCAGTACTTC.

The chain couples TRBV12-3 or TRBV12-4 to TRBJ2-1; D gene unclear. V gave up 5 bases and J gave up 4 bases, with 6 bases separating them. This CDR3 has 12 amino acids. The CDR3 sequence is CASSTSYNEQFF. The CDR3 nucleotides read TGTGCCAGCAGTACCAGTTACAATGAGCAGTTCTTC.

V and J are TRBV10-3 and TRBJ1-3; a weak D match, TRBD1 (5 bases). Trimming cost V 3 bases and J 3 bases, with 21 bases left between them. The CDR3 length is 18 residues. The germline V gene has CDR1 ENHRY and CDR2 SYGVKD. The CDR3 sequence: CAISDPRLEPGLGNTIYF. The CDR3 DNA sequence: TGTGCCATCAGTGACCCGAGGTTAGAACCAGGGCTTGGAAACACCATATATTTT.

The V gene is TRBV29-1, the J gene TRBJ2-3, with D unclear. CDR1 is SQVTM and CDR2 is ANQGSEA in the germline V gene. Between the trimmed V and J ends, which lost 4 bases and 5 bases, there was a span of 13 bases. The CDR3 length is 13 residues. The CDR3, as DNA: TGCAGCGTTGTTCGGCAATTCCAAGATACGCAGTATTTT. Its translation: CSVVRQFQDTQYF.

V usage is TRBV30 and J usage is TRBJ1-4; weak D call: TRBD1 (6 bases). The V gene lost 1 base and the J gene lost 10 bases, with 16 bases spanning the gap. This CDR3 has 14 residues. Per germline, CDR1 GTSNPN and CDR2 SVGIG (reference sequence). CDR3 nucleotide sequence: TGTGCCTGGAGTGAACAGGGAATCCCCAGAAAACTGTTTTTT. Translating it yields CAWSEQGIPRKLFF.

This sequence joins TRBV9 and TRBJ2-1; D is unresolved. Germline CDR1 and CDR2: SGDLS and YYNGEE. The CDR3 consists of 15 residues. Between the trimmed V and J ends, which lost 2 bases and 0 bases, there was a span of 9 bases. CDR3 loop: CASSVRRYSYNEQFF. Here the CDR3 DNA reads TGTGCCAGCAGCGTTCGCAGATACTCCTACAATGAGCAGTTCTTC.

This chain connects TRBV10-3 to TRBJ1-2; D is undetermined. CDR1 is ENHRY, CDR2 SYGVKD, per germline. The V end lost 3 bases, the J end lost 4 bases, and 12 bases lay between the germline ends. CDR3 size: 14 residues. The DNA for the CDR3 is TGTGCCATCAGTGATAGGGCCGCCCTCTATGGCTACACCTTC. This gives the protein CAISDRAALYGYTF.

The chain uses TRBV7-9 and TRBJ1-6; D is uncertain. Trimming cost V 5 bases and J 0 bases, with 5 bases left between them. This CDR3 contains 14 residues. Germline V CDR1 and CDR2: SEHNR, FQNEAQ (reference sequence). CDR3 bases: TGTGCCAGCAGCCCCAGCTCCTATAATTCACCCCTCCACTTT. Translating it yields CASSPSSYNSPLHF.

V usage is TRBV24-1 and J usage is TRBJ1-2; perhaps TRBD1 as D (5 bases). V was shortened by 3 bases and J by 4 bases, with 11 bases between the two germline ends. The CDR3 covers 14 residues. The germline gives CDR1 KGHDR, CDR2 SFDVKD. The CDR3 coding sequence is TGTGCCACCAGTGATCCCGGGACGGGCTATGGCTACACCTTC. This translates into CATSDPGTGYGYTF.

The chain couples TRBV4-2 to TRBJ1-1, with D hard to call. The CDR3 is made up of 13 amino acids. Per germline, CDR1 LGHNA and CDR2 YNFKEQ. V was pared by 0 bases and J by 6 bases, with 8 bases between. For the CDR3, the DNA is TGTGCCAGCAGCCAAGATAAGAGGGCTGAAGCTTTCTTT. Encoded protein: CASSQDKRAEAFF.